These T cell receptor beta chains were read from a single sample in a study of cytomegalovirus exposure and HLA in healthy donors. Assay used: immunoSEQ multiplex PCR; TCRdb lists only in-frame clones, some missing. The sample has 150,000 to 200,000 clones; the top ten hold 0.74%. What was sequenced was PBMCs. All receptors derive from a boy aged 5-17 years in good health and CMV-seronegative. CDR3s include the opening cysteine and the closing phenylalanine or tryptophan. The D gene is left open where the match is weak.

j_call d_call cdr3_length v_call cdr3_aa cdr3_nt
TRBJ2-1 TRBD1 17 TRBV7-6 CASSPNGQDRGYNEQFF TGTGCCAGCAGTCCAAATGGGCAGGACAGGGGATACAATGAGCAGTTCTTC
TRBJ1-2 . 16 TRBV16 CASSQSLLSGAYGYTF TGTGCCAGCAGCCAATCGCTTTTGTCAGGGGCGTATGGCTACACCTTC
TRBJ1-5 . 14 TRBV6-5 CASSPRTSNQPQHF TGTGCCAGCAGCCCTCGGACAAGCAATCAGCCCCAGCATTTT
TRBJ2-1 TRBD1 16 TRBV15 CATSRAGDRGYNEQFF TGTGCCACCAGCAGAGCCGGGGACAGGGGGTACAATGAGCAGTTCTTC
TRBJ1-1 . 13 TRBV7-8 CASSQGQNTEAFF TGTGCCAGCAGCCAGGGACAGAACACTGAAGCTTTCTTT
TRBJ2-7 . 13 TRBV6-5 CASRASVSYEQYF TGTGCCAGCAGGGCTAGCGTTAGCTACGAGCAGTACTTC
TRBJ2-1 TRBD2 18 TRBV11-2 CASSLSLAGGPIYNEQFF TGTGCCAGCAGCTTAAGTCTAGCGGGGGGGCCTATCTACAATGAGCAGTTCTTC
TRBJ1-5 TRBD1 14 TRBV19 CASSEPGQVQPQHF TGTGCCAGTAGTGAACCGGGACAGGTTCAGCCCCAGCATTTT
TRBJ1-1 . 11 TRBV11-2 CASSRQTEAFF TGTGCCAGCAGCCGACAAACTGAAGCTTTCTTT
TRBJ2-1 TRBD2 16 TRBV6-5 CASSYSKRGANNEQFF TGTGCCAGCAGTTACTCAAAGCGGGGGGCCAACAATGAGCAGTTCTTC
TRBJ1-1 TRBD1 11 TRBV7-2 CASSSDRDAFF TGTGCCAGCAGCTCCGACAGGGACGCTTTCTTT
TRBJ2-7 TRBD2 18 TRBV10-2 CASSLHPQLAGSPYEQYF TGCGCCAGCAGCCTTCATCCGCAACTAGCGGGGTCTCCCTACGAGCAGTACTTC
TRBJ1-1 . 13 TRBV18 CASSPGAHTEAFF TGTGCCAGCTCACCAGGGGCGCACACTGAAGCTTTCTTT
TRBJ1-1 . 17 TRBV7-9 CASSPPLGSTKNTEAFF TGTGCCAGCAGCCCCCCGCTCGGGTCCACTAAGAACACTGAAGCTTTCTTT
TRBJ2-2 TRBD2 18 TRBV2 CASSPGGLAGDYTGELFF TGTGCCAGCAGTCCCGGGGGACTAGCGGGGGATTACACCGGGGAGCTGTTTTTT
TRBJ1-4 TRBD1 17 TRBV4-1 CASSPSDRGREVEKLFF TGCGCCAGCAGCCCCTCGGACAGGGGGCGCGAAGTCGAAAAACTGTTTTTT
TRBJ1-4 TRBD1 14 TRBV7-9 CASSSDRGTEKLFF TGTGCCAGCAGCTCGGACAGGGGTACTGAAAAACTGTTTTTT
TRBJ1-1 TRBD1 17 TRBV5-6 CASSPDRGLARNTEAFF TGTGCCAGCAGCCCGGACAGGGGGCTAGCCCGGAACACTGAAGCTTTCTTT
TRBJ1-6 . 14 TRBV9 CASSVALRNSPLHF TGTGCCAGCAGCGTAGCCCTCAGGAATTCACCCCTCCACTTT
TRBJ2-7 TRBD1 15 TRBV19 CASKGVETGASKQYF TGTGCCAGTAAAGGAGTGGAGACAGGGGCTAGTAAGCAGTACTTC
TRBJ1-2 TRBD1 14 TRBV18 CASSDPGQRVGYTF TGTGCCAGCTCCGATCCGGGACAGAGAGTCGGCTACACCTTC
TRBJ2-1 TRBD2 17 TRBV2 CASRQARTSGGTFEQFF TGTGCCAGCAGACAAGCCCGGACTAGCGGGGGTACTTTTGAGCAGTTCTTC